This TCR beta chain appears in the sequencing data of a study of early T cells in non-severe SARS-CoV-2 infection. Researchers tagged individual cDNA molecules with unique molecular identifiers. From the 5' RACE reads, TCRdb called clonotypes with MiXCR, one entry per CDR3 protein. The profile covers tens of thousands of distinct CDR3 sequences, with 7.9% appearing a single time and over 10% taken by the ten largest. The V and J ends lost 2 bases and 5 bases respectively, with 12 bases between them. Germline values: CDR1 SGHTA, CDR2 FQGNSA. The CDR3 totals 14 residues. This clonotype was seen repeatedly, ten times or more.

The clonotype originates from an adult who was a healthcare worker with PCR-confirmed SARS-CoV-2 infection or an uninfected control (not recorded which). The chain uses TRBV7-2 and TRBJ2-5; perhaps D is TRBD1 or TRBD2 (5 bases each). Sequencing was performed on whole blood, taken at baseline. For the CDR3, the DNA is TGTGCCAGCAGCTTACTTGGCAGGGAGGAGACCCAGTACTTC. This sequence encodes CASSLLGREETQYF.